Each of the 17 T cell receptor beta chains below was sequenced from the same sample in a study of Graves' ophthalmopathy and Graves' hyperthyroidism. Amplification of TCR beta CDR3 regions used RNA transcripts. Amplification began with first-round RT-PCR using HTBI primers, then second-round multiplex PCR was performed. TCRdb processed the multiplex PCR reads anew with MiXCR; each CDR3 protein has one entry. Of around 340,000 distinct CDR3 sequences in the sample, about a sixth were seen once. The source material was peripheral blood. The receptors stem from an adult man with Graves' ophthalmopathy.

This clonotype has at least ten counts. The chain has TRBV30 and TRBJ2-5; D is unclear. Trimming pared 8 bases from V and 6 bases from J, leaving 13 bases between. CDR1 and CDR2 from the germline V gene are GTSNPN and SVGIG (reference sequence). This CDR3 contains 11 residues. The CDR3 nucleotides are TGTGCCGCATCGCTTTCGAAGACCCAGTACTTC. Encoded protein: CAASLSKTQYF.

This clonotype showed up many times. The chain employs TRBV6-1 and TRBJ1-5; possibly TRBD1 for D (6 bases). The V and J ends lost 7 bases and 6 bases respectively, with 13 bases between them. CDR1 is MNHNS, CDR2 SASEGT, per germline. The length of the CDR3 is 13 residues. CDR3 region: CASTTGLSQPQHF. For the CDR3, the DNA is TGTGCCAGCACAACAGGGCTCAGTCAGCCCCAGCATTTT.

This chain uses TRBV11-2 with TRBJ2-2, with 8 bases that match TRBD1. V dropped 5 bases and J dropped 6; count of bases not matched to a gene: 11. CDR3 length: 16 residues. Germline V gene lookup returns CDR1 SGHAT and CDR2 FQNNGV. CDR3 protein: CASSPLRGRGAGELFF. DNA for the CDR3: TGTGCCAGCAGCCCCCTCAGGGGGCGAGGGGCCGGGGAGCTGTTTTTT.

This clonotype was picked up many times. J is TRBJ2-7 and V is TRBV19; D is possibly TRBD2 (6 bases). The germline V gene has CDR1 LNHDA and CDR2 SQIVND (reference sequence). Trimming left V 6 bases short and J 3 bases short, with 18 bases between. This CDR3 has 15 residues. CDR3 sequence: CASSYSGAAFYEQYF. In nucleotides, the CDR3 is TGTGCCAGTAGCTATAGCGGAGCTGCCTTCTACGAGCAGTACTTC.

This clonotype was recorded at least ten times. This rearrangement joins TRBV19 to TRBJ1-6; no clear D. Deletions cut 6 bases from V and 9 bases from J, with 15 bases between. Germline CDR1 is LNHDA and CDR2 is SQIVND (reference sequence). This CDR3 is 14 amino acids long. The CDR3 region has the DNA TGTGCCAGTAGAGGACGTGTGGAGACTTCACCCCTCCACTTT. As protein: CASRGRVETSPLHF.

This clonotype was counted many times. V is TRBV5-8 and J is TRBJ2-5, with TRBD1 as a possible D gene (6 bases). Looked up from germline, CDR1 is SGHTS and CDR2 is YDEGEE. The length of the CDR3 is 15 residues. The germline V and J ends were trimmed by 1 base and 4 bases, with 14 bases remaining between them. This chain's CDR3 is CASSLLTGWGETQYF. The DNA for the CDR3 is TGTGCCAGCAGCTTGCTGACAGGTTGGGGAGAGACCCAGTACTTC.

This clonotype was seen repeatedly, ten times or more. The rearrangement uses TRBV7-6 and TRBJ1-3, with D possibly TRBD1 on 5 matching bases. The germline V gene encodes CDR1 SGHVS and CDR2 FNYEAQ. Deletions cut 5 bases from V and 4 bases from J, with 18 bases between. The CDR3 loop spans 16 amino acids. CDR3 sequence: CASSRGRGPFGNTIYF. CDR3 bases: TGTGCCAGCAGCCGTGGACGGGGCCCTTTCGGAAACACCATATATTTT. Using reference TRBV7-6 and TRBJ1-3 for the parts outside the CDR3, the full variable domain is GAGVSQSPRYKVTKRGQDVALRCDPISGHVSLYWYRQALGQGPEFLTYFNYEAQQDKSGLPNDRFSAERPEGSISTLTIQRTEQRDSAMYRCASSRGRGPFGNTIYFGEGSWLTVV.

Regarding this clonotype: A much larger clone is a single base away; this may be a read error. This rearrangement joins TRBV6-2 or TRBV6-3 to TRBJ1-5; TRBD1 aligns across 9 bases. Germline V gene data show CDR1 as MNHEY and CDR2 as SVGEGT. The CDR3 consists of 12 residues. The chain's CDR3 is CGSSITGTGINF. The DNA for the CDR3 is TGTGGCAGCAGTATTACCGGGACAGGGATTAATTTT.

This clonotype occurred many times. This rearrangement joins TRBV27 to TRBJ2-2; no clear D gene. The V and J ends lost 1 base and 1 base respectively, with 7 bases between them. CDR3 length: 15 residues. The germline V gene encodes CDR1 MNHEY and CDR2 SMNVEV (reference sequence). CDR3 nucleotides: TGTGCCAGCAGTTTATTGAGGAAGAACACCGGGGAGCTGTTTTTT. This codes for CASSLLRKNTGELFF.

This clonotype was counted ten times or more. At one end, the junction sequence differs from germline, possibly due to a read error. The chain has TRBV18 and TRBJ2-7; tentatively, D is TRBD2 (5 bases). The CDR3 is made up of 12 amino acids. CDR1 is KGHSH, CDR2 LQKENI, per germline. The CDR3 sequence is CASSLASSERYF. The CDR3 nucleotides are TGTGCCAGCTCACTGGCCAGTAGCGAGCGGTACTTC.

This clonotype has just a few counts. This chain uses TRBV12-3 or TRBV12-4 with TRBJ2-7; D not certain. V lost 7 bases to trimming and J lost 0 bases, with 13 bases between them. The CDR3 extends over 14 amino acids. CDR3 in amino acids: CASKNDGYSYEQYF. CDR3 DNA: TGTGCCAGCAAGAACGACGGATACTCCTACGAGCAGTACTTC.

This clonotype has ten or more counts. The chain combines TRBV28 with TRBJ2-7; 11 bases align to TRBD1. Germline lookup yields CDR1 MDHEN and CDR2 SYDVKM. The CDR3 consists of 13 residues. The CDR3 loop is CASSSGQGGAGEV. The CDR3 nucleotides read TGTGCCAGCAGTTCGGGACAGGGGGGCGCCGGGGAGGTC.

This clonotype was observed many times. The J gene is TRBJ2-7, the V gene TRBV6-2 or TRBV6-3; D uncertain. The V and J ends lost 2 bases and 4 bases respectively, with 3 bases between them. CDR1 and CDR2 (germline): MNHEY, SVGEGT. The CDR3 sequence is 11 residues long. Written as DNA, the CDR3 is TGTGCCAGCAGTTACATGTACGAGCAGTACTTC. Protein product: CASSYMYEQYF.

At least ten counts were recorded for this clonotype. V and J are TRBV7-2 and TRBJ2-4, with D perhaps matching TRBD2 (5 bases). This CDR3 region has 13 residues. The V end was cut by 5 bases, the J end by 3 bases, with 8 bases between. Germline loops: CDR1 SGHTA, CDR2 FQGNSA. The CDR3 loop reads CASSPGIKNIQYF. The CDR3 region has the DNA TGTGCCAGCAGCCCCGGGATCAAAAACATTCAGTACTTC.

V is TRBV6-1 and J is TRBJ2-7; 9 bases line up with TRBD1. The V and J ends lost 7 bases and 2 bases, in that order; junction bases with no gene match: 6. The CDR3 consists of 14 residues. CDR1 is MNHNS and CDR2 is SASEGT in the germline V gene. This CDR3 reads CASTGTGKPYEQYF. CDR3 in DNA: TGTGCCAGCACGGGGACAGGGAAACCCTACGAGCAGTACTTC.

At least ten counts were recorded for this clonotype. Here the CDR3 reads CATHAPSGSYEQYF. The CDR3 DNA reads TGTGCCACCCATGCTCCTAGCGGCTCCTACGAGCAGTACTTC. This rearrangement joins TRBV6-2 or TRBV6-3 to TRBJ2-7, with 7 bases matching TRBD2. The germline gives CDR1 MNHEY, CDR2 SVGEGT. Germline trimming cut 10 bases from V and 0 bases from J; bases unmatched to any gene: 9. The CDR3 loop spans 14 amino acids.

The table lists this clonotype with many counts. This chain links TRBV6-1 with TRBJ2-2, with D possibly called TRBD1 or TRBD2 (6 bases each). Trimming stripped 7 bases from V and 3 bases from J, with 12 bases between. Germline V gives CDR1 MNHNS, CDR2 SASEGT. The CDR3 extends over 14 amino acids. The CDR3 loop is CASTRRGDTGELFF. The CDR3 DNA follows: TGTGCCAGCACCAGGAGGGGGGACACCGGGGAGCTGTTTTTT.